A single sample gave rise to the 21 T cell receptor beta chains below, sequenced in a study of shared clonotypes between healthy human individuals. Profiled with immunoSEQ multiplex PCR; TCRdb holds only in-frame clones, not every one. The sample includes 2.3 million or so clones, more than 80% of them seen just once. Source material: naive CD4+ T cells from PBMCs. Subset denoted: CD45RA+ positively selected. The receptor source for this set is a man younger than 35 in good health. Some clones in this sample may be carry-over from other donors' samples.

The chain combines TRBV28 with TRBJ2-1, with D possibly TRBD2 on 6 matching bases. This CDR3 has 15 amino acids. CDR1 is MDHEN, CDR2 SYDVKM, per germline. V gave up 8 bases and J gave up 2 bases, with 16 bases separating them. In DNA form, the CDR3 reads TGTGCCAGCTTAGCTCCCGGGGGTGCCTACAATGAGCAGTTCTTC. Translating gives CASLAPGGAYNEQFF.

This sequence joins TRBV5-6 and TRBJ2-2; TRBD2 aligns across 12 bases. CDR3 length: 19 amino acids. Trimming removed 5 bases from V and 2 bases from J; junction bases left unmatched: 13. Germline loops: CDR1 SGHDT, CDR2 YYEEEE. The CDR3 DNA reads TGTGCCAGCAGACGCGGGGCTCTAGCGGGAGGGCCTAACACCGGGGAGCTGTTTTTT. As protein: CASRRGALAGGPNTGELFF.

This chain connects TRBV7-9 to TRBJ1-1, with no clear D. The CDR3 is 14 residues long. Germline CDR1 reads SEHNR; CDR2 reads FQNEAQ (reference sequence). Trimming shortened V by 2 bases and J by 0 bases, and 7 bases separated the two germline ends. The CDR3 spells CASSLQQMNTEAFF. CDR3 nucleotide sequence: TGTGCCAGCAGCTTACAACAGATGAACACTGAAGCTTTCTTT.

The chain couples TRBV7-9 to TRBJ2-1; 7 bases agree with TRBD2. The V gene's germline CDR1 is SEHNR and CDR2 FQNEAQ (reference sequence). The CDR3 loop spans 12 amino acids. The junction had 4 bases not matched to a gene; V was cut back by 4 bases and J by 10 bases. The CDR3 here is CASSSGGREQFF. The CDR3 nucleotides read TGTGCCAGCAGCTCCGGGGGGAGAGAGCAGTTCTTC.

The chain has TRBV5-1 and TRBJ2-3; TRBD1 agrees at 7 bases. The CDR3 is made up of 14 amino acids. V trimming: 4 bases; J trimming: 4 bases; junction bases outside the gene matches: 6. In germline, CDR1 is SGHRS, CDR2 YFSETQ. The CDR3 spells CASSPGQAADTQYF. For the CDR3, the DNA is TGCGCCAGCAGCCCTGGACAGGCGGCAGATACGCAGTATTTT. The variable domain in full, with the rest retrieved from reference TRBV5-1 and TRBJ2-3, is KAGVTQTPRYLIKTRGQQVTLSCSPISGHRSVSWYQQTPGQGLQFLFEYFSETQRNKGNFPGRFSGRQFSNSRSEMNVSTLELGDSALYLCASSPGQAADTQYFGPGTRLTVL.

This chain uses TRBV18 with TRBJ2-2; D is uncertain. V lost 3 bases to trimming and J lost 7 bases, with 12 bases between them. Germline-derived CDR1 and CDR2 are KGHSH and LQKENI. The CDR3 sequence is 14 residues long. The CDR3 coding sequence is TGTGCCAGCTCACCTCCTCAGCTATTCGGGGAGCTGTTTTTT. Translation gives CASSPPQLFGELFF.

The chain couples TRBV7-2 to TRBJ1-2; 7 bases are a match to TRBD1. CDR1 is SGHTA, CDR2 FQGNSA, per germline. With 5 bases clipped from V and 8 bases from J, the junction kept 11 bases outside the gene matches. The CDR3 is made up of 14 amino acids. This chain's CDR3 is CASSLEWTGGGYTF. The CDR3 DNA sequence: TGTGCCAGCAGCCTAGAGTGGACAGGAGGGGGCTACACCTTC.

The rearrangement links TRBV28 to TRBJ2-6, with 7 positions matching TRBD1. Trimming took 5 bases from V and 0 from J; bases not matched to a gene: 19. The CDR3 is 21 amino acids. Germline assignment: CDR1 MDHEN and CDR2 SYDVKM. Here the CDR3 reads CASSTPYLGTVQNSGANVLTF. For the CDR3, the DNA is TGTGCCAGCAGTACCCCTTATCTGGGGACAGTCCAAAACTCTGGGGCCAACGTCCTGACTTTC.

This clone was picked up one time. The chain couples TRBV21-1 to TRBJ1-6; the DNA was not used to check the table's D call, TRBD1. TRBV21-1 is deemed a pseudogene. The CDR3 length is 16 residues. Here the CDR3 reads CASSKILRQGNSPLHF. CDR3 DNA: TGTGCCAGCAGCAAAATCCTTCGACAGGGAAATTCACCCCTCCACTTT.

This chain links TRBV28 with TRBJ1-1, with D possibly being TRBD1 (5 bases). With 6 bases removed from V and 6 bases from J, the gap between germline ends came to 14 bases. This CDR3 has 13 amino acids. Per germline, CDR1 MDHEN and CDR2 SYDVKM. DNA for the CDR3: TGTGCCAGCAGAGCCCCAGGGAAGCCTGAAGCTTTCTTT. Translation gives CASRAPGKPEAFF. Full variable domain (rest looked up from reference TRBV28 and TRBJ1-1): DVKVTQSSRYLVKRTGEKVFLECVQDMDHENMFWYRQDPGLGLRLIYFSYDVKMKEKGDIPEGYSVSREKKERFSLILESASTNQTSMYLCASRAPGKPEAFFGQGTRLTVV.

The chain couples TRBV28 to TRBJ1-5; no clear D gene. Germline CDR1 reads MDHEN; CDR2 reads SYDVKM. The V end lost 6 bases, the J end lost 5 bases, and 14 bases lay between the germline ends. This CDR3 is built from 14 residues. CDR3 sequence reads: CASRRTARDQPQHF. For the CDR3, the DNA is TGTGCCAGCAGGCGGACCGCGCGGGATCAGCCCCAGCATTTT.

This clone was picked up one time. V is TRBV11-2 and J is TRBJ2-5; maybe TRBD2 (6 bases). Trimming took 0 bases from V and 7 from J, leaving 15 bases between them. CDR3 size: 15 residues. Germline CDR1 SGHAT, CDR2 FQNNGV. The chain's CDR3 is CASSLDGRPGGTQYF. The CDR3 coding sequence is TGTGCCAGCAGCTTAGATGGTCGGCCCGGGGGGACCCAGTACTTC.

The chain couples TRBV6-1 to TRBJ2-7, with 8 bases matching TRBD1. After removal of 2 bases from V and 1 base from J, the junction contained 4 bases not matched to a gene. Germline CDR1 and CDR2: MNHNS and SASEGT. The CDR3 spans 15 residues. The CDR3 region has the DNA TGTGCCAGCAGTGAATTCCGGGACAGGTCCTACGAGCAGTACTTC. It translates to CASSEFRDRSYEQYF.

This sequence joins TRBV19 and TRBJ1-2; no firm D call. Deletions cut 6 bases from V and 8 bases from J, with 13 bases between. Looked up from germline, CDR1 is LNHDA and CDR2 is SQIVND (reference sequence). The CDR3 extends over 12 amino acids. The CDR3 reads CASRSWVVGYTF. For the CDR3, the DNA is TGTGCCAGTAGATCTTGGGTTGTCGGCTACACCTTC.

This chain connects TRBV19 to TRBJ1-5, with D possibly being TRBD1 (6 bases). The V end lost 7 bases, the J end lost 8 bases, and 12 bases lay between the germline ends. CDR3 size: 12 residues. The germline V gene has CDR1 LNHDA and CDR2 SQIVND (reference sequence). CDR3 protein: CASTIQGKPQHF. CDR3 coding DNA: TGTGCCAGTACCATACAGGGTAAGCCCCAGCATTTT.

This chain links TRBV5-6 with TRBJ1-1; TRBD1 matches 9 bases. V was pared by 4 bases and J by 4 bases, with 8 bases of the junction left unmatched. The CDR3 length is 15 residues. Germline V gene sequence: CDR1 SGHDT, CDR2 YYEEEE. The CDR3 protein is CASSAQTGGGTEAFF. CDR3 bases: TGTGCCAGCAGCGCCCAAACAGGGGGCGGCACTGAAGCTTTCTTT.

This clone was observed a few times. Other DNA sequences of this sample code for an identical CDR3. The rearrangement joins TRBV18 to TRBJ1-2; D unclear. This CDR3 is 13 amino acids long. Trimming left V 2 bases short and J 2 bases short, with 6 bases between. Germline V gene lookup returns CDR1 KGHSH and CDR2 LQKENI. The CDR3 here is CASSPGVNYGYTF. The CDR3, as DNA: TGTGCCAGCTCACCAGGGGTCAACTATGGCTACACCTTC.

With respect to this clone: Other DNA sequences in this specimen translate into the identical CDR3. The chain recombines TRBV11-3 with TRBJ2-2, with 9 bases that match TRBD1. Germline V CDR1 and CDR2: SGHNT, YENEEA. This CDR3 is built from 15 residues. Trimming at V came to 5 bases and at J to 6 bases, leaving 7 bases not matched to a gene. The CDR3 DNA sequence: TGTGCCAGCAGCAGACAGGACAGGGGCGCCGGGGAGCTGTTTTTT. Translated, it gives CASSRQDRGAGELFF.

The rearrangement joins TRBV7-3 to TRBJ1-1; D is undetermined. CDR1 SGHTA and CDR2 FQGTGA come from the germline V gene. The CDR3 extends over 17 amino acids. V lost 3 bases to trimming and J lost 0 bases, with 17 bases between them. CDR3 amino acids: CASSFSKLQLLNTEAFF. The CDR3 DNA follows: TGTGCCAGCAGCTTTTCGAAATTACAGCTCTTGAACACTGAAGCTTTCTTT. The whole variable domain, remainder taken from reference TRBV7-3 and TRBJ1-1, is GAGVSQTPSNKVTEKGKYVELRCDPISGHTALYWYRQSLGQGPEFLIYFQGTGAADDSGLPNDRFFAVRPEGSVSTLKIQRTERGDSAVYLCASSFSKLQLLNTEAFFGQGTRLTVV.

The CDR3 DNA reads as TGCGCCAGCAGCTTGGAGGCAGGGATCTATGGCTACACCTTC. It encodes CASSLEAGIYGYTF. This chain joins TRBV5-1 and TRBJ1-2, with D tentatively TRBD1 (5 bases). The germline CDR1 and CDR2 sequences are SGHRS and YFSETQ. The CDR3 runs to 14 residues. V gave up 0 bases and J gave up 4 bases, with 10 bases separating them.

The chain employs TRBV29-1 and TRBJ1-1; D is unresolved. The CDR3 extends over 13 amino acids. The germline CDR1 and CDR2 sequences are SQVTM and ANQGSEA. V lost 7 bases to trimming and J lost 0 bases, with 12 bases between them. CDR3 protein: CSAVAQVNTEAFF. In nucleotides, the CDR3 is TGCAGCGCTGTAGCCCAGGTGAACACTGAAGCTTTCTTT.